These T cell receptor beta chains were read from a single sample in a study of blood T cells in healthy people across ages. TCRdb re-called the 5' RACE reads through MiXCR, storing one row per CDR3 protein. This table has fewer than 800,000 distinct CDR3 sequences, 45% to 50% appearing once. The sequencing input was blood. Receptor source: a woman aged 55-75 years in good health. The CDR3 runs from the conserved cysteine through the conserved F or W.

J: TRBJ2-7; V: TRBV20-1; length: 14; CDR3: CSASQGTGRYEQYF
J: TRBJ1-2; V: TRBV5-1; length: 14; CDR3: CASSARAGNYGYTF
J: TRBJ2-7; V: TRBV10-3; length: 14; CDR3: CAISESGQGYEQYF
J: TRBJ1-4; V: TRBV6-6; length: 13; CDR3: CASETGSNEKLFF
J: TRBJ2-7; V: TRBV4-2; length: 16; CDR3: CASSQEVRSSTYEQYF
J: TRBJ1-5; V: TRBV24-1; length: 14; CDR3: CATSVGTGTQPQHF
J: -; V: TRBV18; length: 14; CDR3: CASSPGTQTSEQYF
J: TRBJ2-3; V: TRBV20-1; length: 15; CDR3: CSARAVLAGADTQYF
J: TRBJ2-1; V: TRBV7-9; length: 19; CDR3: CASSSTSGRALSSYNEQFF
J: TRBJ2-2; V: TRBV6-1; length: 18; CDR3: CASSDLGYRGKDIGELFF
J: TRBJ2-6; V: TRBV4-3; length: 17; CDR3: CASSQEGQISGANVLTF
J: TRBJ2-7; V: TRBV3-1; length: 13; CDR3: CASSPHTYYEQYF
J: TRBJ1-2; V: TRBV5-1; length: 12; CDR3: CASSLHGDGYTF
J: TRBJ2-1; V: TRBV20-1; length: 14; CDR3: CSATYPSSYNEQFF
J: TRBJ2-5; V: TRBV5-1; length: 16; CDR3: CASSLGRTQGQRAQYF
J: TRBJ2-5; V: TRBV6-5; length: 16; CDR3: CASSYFGTDQSVAQYF
J: TRBJ2-5; V: TRBV7-9; length: 15; CDR3: CASSSEAGPHETQYF
J: TRBJ2-3; V: TRBV7-2; length: 15; CDR3: CASSLASGGSDTQYF
J: TRBJ2-1; V: TRBV24-1; length: 17; CDR3: CATSDPPGTSGYNEQFF
J: TRBJ2-3; V: TRBV5-1; length: 14; CDR3: CASSIGLAEDTQYF
J: TRBJ2-7; V: TRBV9; length: 14; CDR3: CASSVIGSRYEQYF
J: TRBJ1-4; V: TRBV7-2; length: 13; CDR3: CASSLGPQGKLFF
J: TRBJ2-7; V: TRBV7-2; length: 14; CDR3: CASSFRTETYEQYF
J: TRBJ2-6; V: TRBV3-1; length: 16; CDR3: CASRTAGHSGANVLTF
J: TRBJ2-3; V: TRBV12-3/TRBV12-4; length: 16; CDR3: CASSLGPGRVTDTQYF
J: TRBJ1-5; V: TRBV28; length: 15; CDR3: CASSPLDRVNQPQHF
J: TRBJ2-1; V: TRBV2; length: 15; CDR3: CASSADEGVYNEQFF
J: TRBJ1-1; V: TRBV12-3/TRBV12-4; length: 13; CDR3: CASSPGTATEAFF
J: TRBJ2-1; V: TRBV28; length: 17; CDR3: CASSVLTSSGRLNEQFF
J: TRBJ2-1; V: TRBV12-3/TRBV12-4; length: 14; CDR3: CACMLAGLGNEQFF
J: TRBJ2-5; V: TRBV3-1; length: 18; CDR3: CASSQGVWGASGKETQYF
J: TRBJ2-1; V: TRBV7-2; length: 14; CDR3: CASSLVGLSYEQFF
J: TRBJ1-1; V: TRBV10-3; length: 13; CDR3: CAIRPTGNTEAFF
J: TRBJ2-2; V: TRBV7-3; length: 13; CDR3: CASSFQGVGELFF
J: TRBJ2-2; V: TRBV20-1; length: 15; CDR3: CSARVSGDNTGELFF
J: -; V: TRBV20-1; length: 15; CDR3: CSARPLTGTQETQFF
J: TRBJ2-5; V: TRBV29-1; length: 13; CDR3: CSVDGGARETQYF
J: TRBJ2-1; V: TRBV20-1; length: 10; CDR3: CSAGFNEQFF
J: TRBJ1-2; V: TRBV2; length: 16; CDR3: CASTLGGTGAAIGYTF